This T cell receptor (beta chain) was captured by sequencing in a study of shared clonotypes between healthy human individuals. The CDR3 runs to 16 residues. Germline lookup yields CDR1 WNHNN and CDR2 SYGVQD (reference sequence). Trimming removed 3 bases at V and 1 base at J, with 15 bases between. The data were produced by immunoSEQ multiplex PCR, yet TCRdb's version contains in-frame clones alone and is incomplete. Of roughly 2,000,000 clones listed, 85% to 95% are singletons. CD45RO-negative CD8 cells positively selected for CCR7 made up the naive population, which excluded terminally differentiated effector memory CD45RA+ cells.

This receptor was obtained from a man younger than 35 in good health. Some clones in this sample may be carry-over from other donors' samples. The chain uses TRBV10-1 and TRBJ2-5, with no clear D. The sample comprised naive CD8+ T cells from PBMCs. The CDR3 reads CASSDQPSGPQETQYF. As DNA, the CDR3 is TGCGCCAGCAGTGATCAACCCTCCGGGCCCCAAGAGACCCAGTACTTC.